This TCR beta chain was identified in a study of molecular identifiers for immune sequencing clone quantification. A few counts support this clonotype. The V gene end was trimmed by 6 bases and the J gene end by 1 base; junction bases not matched to a gene: 9. Germline CDR1 is DFQATT and CDR2 is SNEGSKA (reference sequence). The CDR3 totals 14 residues. Previously described methods and listed TCR primers were used for bulk TCR libraries. Each CDR3 protein is one row after TCRdb ran MiXCR on the PCR reads. The sample holds about half a million distinct CDR3 sequences, under 30% seen once. The sequenced sample was naive CD8+ T cells from blood, with Jurkat cell RNA spiked in. Described subset: FACS-sorted CD8+CD4-CCR7+CD45RA+ naive T cells. V and J are TRBV20-1 and TRBJ2-7; 7 bases fit TRBD1. The receptor was isolated from a human donor in good health. Some libraries in this study had Jurkat cell RNA spiked in. This chain's CDR3 is CSATGQDLSYEQYF. The CDR3 DNA reads as TGCAGTGCCACCGGACAGGATTTGTCCTACGAGCAGTACTTC.